The clone carrying this T cell receptor beta chain has a count of ten or more. With 0 bases clipped from V and 3 bases from J, the junction kept 0 bases outside the gene matches. CDR1 MNHEY and CDR2 SVGEGT come from the germline V gene. CDR3 length: 14 amino acids. This sample was included in a study of identical twins. MiXCR, run by TCRdb on the 5' RACE reads, gives a single entry per CDR3 protein. Of 200,000 to 250,000 distinct CDR3 sequences listed, more than 6.5% are singletons. Healthy Caucasians supplied all donations. These same data were also listed under a study on yellow fever vaccine responses in identical twins. Turning to that study: Reportedly, twins showed a vaccine T cell response that looked partly convergent and partly personalized.

The receptor was isolated from a woman between 18 and 30 years old in good health. This chain uses TRBV6-2 or TRBV6-3 with TRBJ2-7; TRBD1 aligns across 9 bases. Sequencing input: memory (CD45RO+) T cells sorted from blood. Here the CDR3 DNA reads TGTGCCAGCAGTTACTCGACAGGGGGCTACGAGCAGTACTTC. Translated: CASSYSTGGYEQYF.